This T cell receptor (beta chain) was recorded in a study of cytomegalovirus exposure and HLA in healthy donors. Study-level findings and limits: Reported performance of the classifier showed diagnosis of cytomegalovirus status with high specificity and sensitivity.

About this clone itself: The antigen remains unidentified.

The PCR used 60 Vbeta and 13 Jbeta primers. Generated by immunoSEQ multiplex PCR, the TCRdb table keeps only in-frame clones and is missing some. The sample records over 150,000 clones, more than 60% being singletons. This CDR3 region has 16 residues. Looked up from germline, CDR1 is SNHLY and CDR2 is FYNNEI. With 0 bases clipped from V and 8 bases from J, the junction kept 11 bases outside the gene matches. The V gene is TRBV2, the J gene TRBJ2-3; 7 bases agree with TRBD1. The sequence was obtained from a woman between 55 and 75 years old in good health and CMV-seropositive. Material: PBMCs. CDR3 sequence: CASSEALAGGVGTQYF. In DNA form, the CDR3 reads TGTGCCAGCAGTGAAGCCTTGGCAGGGGGTGTCGGTACGCAGTATTTT. Together with reference TRBV2 and TRBJ2-3, the CDR3 gives the full variable domain: EPEVTQTPSHQVTQMGQEVILRCVPISNHLYFYWYRQILGQKVEFLVSFYNNEISEKSEIFDDQFSVERPDGSNFTLKIRSTKLEDSAMYFCASSEALAGGVGTQYFGPGTRLTVL.